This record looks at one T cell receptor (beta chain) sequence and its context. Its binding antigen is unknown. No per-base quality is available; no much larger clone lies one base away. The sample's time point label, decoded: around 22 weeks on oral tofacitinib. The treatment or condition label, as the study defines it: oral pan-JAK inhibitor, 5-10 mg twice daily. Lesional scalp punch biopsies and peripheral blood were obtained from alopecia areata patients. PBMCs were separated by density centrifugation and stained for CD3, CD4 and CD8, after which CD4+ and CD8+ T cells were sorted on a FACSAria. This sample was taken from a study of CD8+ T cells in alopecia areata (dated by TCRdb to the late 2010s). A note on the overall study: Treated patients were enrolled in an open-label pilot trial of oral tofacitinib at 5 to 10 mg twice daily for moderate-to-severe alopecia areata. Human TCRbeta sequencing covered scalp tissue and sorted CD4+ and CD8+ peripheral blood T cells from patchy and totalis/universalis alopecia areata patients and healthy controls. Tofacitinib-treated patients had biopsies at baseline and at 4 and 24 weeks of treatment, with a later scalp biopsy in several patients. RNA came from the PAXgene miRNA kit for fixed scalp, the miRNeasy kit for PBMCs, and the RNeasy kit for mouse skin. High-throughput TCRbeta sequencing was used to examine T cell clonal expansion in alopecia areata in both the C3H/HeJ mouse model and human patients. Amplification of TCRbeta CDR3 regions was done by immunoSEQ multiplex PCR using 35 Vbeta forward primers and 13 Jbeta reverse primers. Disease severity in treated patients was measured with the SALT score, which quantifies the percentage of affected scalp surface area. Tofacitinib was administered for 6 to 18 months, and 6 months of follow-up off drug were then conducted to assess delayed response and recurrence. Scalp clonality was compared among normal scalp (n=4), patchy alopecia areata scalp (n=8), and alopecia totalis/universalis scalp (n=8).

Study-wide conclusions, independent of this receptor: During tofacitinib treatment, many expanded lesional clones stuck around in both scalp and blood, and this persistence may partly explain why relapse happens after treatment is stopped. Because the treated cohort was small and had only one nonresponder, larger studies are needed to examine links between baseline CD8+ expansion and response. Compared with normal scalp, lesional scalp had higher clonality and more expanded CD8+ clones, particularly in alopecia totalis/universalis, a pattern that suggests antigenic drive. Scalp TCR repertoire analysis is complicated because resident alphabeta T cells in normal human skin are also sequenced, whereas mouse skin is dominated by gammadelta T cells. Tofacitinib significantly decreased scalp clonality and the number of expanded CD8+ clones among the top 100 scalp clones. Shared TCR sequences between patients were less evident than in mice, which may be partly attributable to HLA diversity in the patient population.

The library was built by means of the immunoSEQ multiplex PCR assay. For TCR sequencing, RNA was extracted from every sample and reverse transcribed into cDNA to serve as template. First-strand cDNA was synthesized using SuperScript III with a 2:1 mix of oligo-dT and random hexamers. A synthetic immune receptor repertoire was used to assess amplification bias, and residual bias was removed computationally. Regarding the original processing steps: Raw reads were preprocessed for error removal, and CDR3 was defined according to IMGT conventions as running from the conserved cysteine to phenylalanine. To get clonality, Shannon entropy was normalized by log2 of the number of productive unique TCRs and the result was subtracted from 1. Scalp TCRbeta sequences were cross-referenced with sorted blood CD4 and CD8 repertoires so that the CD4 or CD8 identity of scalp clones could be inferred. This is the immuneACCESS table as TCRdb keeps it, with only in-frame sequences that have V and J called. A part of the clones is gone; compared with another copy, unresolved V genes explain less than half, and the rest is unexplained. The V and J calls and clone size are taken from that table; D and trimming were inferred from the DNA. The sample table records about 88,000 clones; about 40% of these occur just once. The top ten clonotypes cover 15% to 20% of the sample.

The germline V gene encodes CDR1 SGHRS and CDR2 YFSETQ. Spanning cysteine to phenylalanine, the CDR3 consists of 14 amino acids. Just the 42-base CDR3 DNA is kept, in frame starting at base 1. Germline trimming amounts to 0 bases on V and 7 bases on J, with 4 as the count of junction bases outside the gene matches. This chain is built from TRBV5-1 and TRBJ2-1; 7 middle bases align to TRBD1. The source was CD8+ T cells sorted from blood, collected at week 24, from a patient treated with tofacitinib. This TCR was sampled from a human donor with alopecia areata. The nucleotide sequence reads TGCGCCAGCAGCTTGGGACAGGGCAGGAATGAGCAGTTCTTC. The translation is CASSLGQGRNEQFF.